The TCR beta chain described here comes from a study of OX40 agonist ivuxolimab in advanced cancers. Overall study context: There were three patients with partial responses, one having hepatocellular carcinoma and two cutaneous melanoma.

This CDR3 comprises 15 residues. J was trimmed by 6 bases and V by 1 base; bases with no gene match: 1. From germline, CDR1 is SGHKS and CDR2 YYEKEE (reference sequence). Comments on this clone: Its antigen is currently unknown.

Measured with immunoSEQ multiplex PCR; TCRdb has only the in-frame clones, and not every one. The table records approximately 74,000 clones, roughly 82% of them present only once. General study points: The study observed clonal expansion of CD4+ and CD8+ blood T cells by week 6 at 0.1 to 3.0 mg/kg.

With autoimmune disease history or systemic immunosuppression, patients were excluded. This clonotype was sampled from an adult with an advanced solid tumor such as melanoma, head and neck, liver or kidney cancer. This rearrangement joins TRBV5-5 to TRBJ2-1, with 13 bases matching TRBD2. Material: CD4+ or CD8+ T cells sorted from blood, obtained in a trial of the OX40 agonist ivuxolimab. CDR3 region: CASSLWTSGSNEQFF. DNA of the CDR3: TGTGCCAGCAGCTTGTGGACTAGCGGGAGCAATGAGCAGTTCTTC.